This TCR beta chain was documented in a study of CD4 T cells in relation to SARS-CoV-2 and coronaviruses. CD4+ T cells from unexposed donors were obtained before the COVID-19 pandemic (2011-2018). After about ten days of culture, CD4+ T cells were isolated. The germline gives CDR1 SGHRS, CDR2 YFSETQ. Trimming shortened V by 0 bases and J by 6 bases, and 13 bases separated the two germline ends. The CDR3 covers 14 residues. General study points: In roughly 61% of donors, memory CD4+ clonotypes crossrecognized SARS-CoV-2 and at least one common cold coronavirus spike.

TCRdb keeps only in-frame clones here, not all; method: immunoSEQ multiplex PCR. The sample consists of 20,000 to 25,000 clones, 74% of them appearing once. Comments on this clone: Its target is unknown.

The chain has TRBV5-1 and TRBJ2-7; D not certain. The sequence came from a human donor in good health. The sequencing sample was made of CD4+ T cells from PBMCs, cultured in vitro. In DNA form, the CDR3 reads TGCGCCAGCAGCTTGGTGGCAGGTTCATCCGAGCAGTACTTC. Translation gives CASSLVAGSSEQYF.